This TCR beta chain was recorded in a study of persistence of HIV-infected CD4 T cells. In the study overall: A median of roughly 8 years of suppressive ART preceded sampling. Two participants gave one leukapheresis sample; others gave up to about 180 mL blood repeatedly. Study-wide findings and caveats: CMV- and Gag-responding cells had lower TCRbeta richness than CD3/CD28-responding cells.

About this clone: Its specificity is unknown.

This nonspecific control used anti-CD3/anti-CD28 bead stimulation of CD4+ T cells. CD4+ T cells upregulating both CD40 ligand and CD69 were sorted as responding cells. A roughly 17-hour stimulation of CD8-depleted PBMCs used anti-CD28/CD49d costimulation, CD40-blocking antibody and enfuvirtide. Sequencing used immunoSEQ version 4 in survey mode. Method: immunoSEQ multiplex PCR; TCRdb's copy keeps in-frame clones and lacks some. The sample holds 35,000 to 50,000 clones; roughly 92% are singletons and the top ten take around 2%. Sequencing was performed on CD4+ T cells sorted from PBMCs after 18-hour stimulation, taken from a patient who received antiretroviral therapy. The receptor comes from an adult man with HIV who was CMV-seropositive.

The CDR3 region has the DNA TGTGCCAGCAGCTTAGATAGGGGGGGCCGCTTGGGGACGCAGTATTTT. Amino acid sequence: CASSLDRGGRLGTQYF. V and J are TRBV7-2 and TRBJ2-3; D is possibly TRBD2 (7 bases). Trimming removed 1 base at V and 9 bases at J, with 20 bases between. The CDR3 runs 16 residues. Germline V gene sequence: CDR1 SGHTA, CDR2 FQGNSA.